Each of the 18 T cell receptor beta chains below was sequenced from the same sample in a study of blood T cell repertoires in COVID-19. Measured with immunoSEQ multiplex PCR; TCRdb has only the in-frame clones, and not every one. The repertoire consists of 150,000 to 160,000 clones, with less than 95% occurring once and the leading ten covering roughly 0.54%. Material: peripheral blood. These receptor sequences come from a man aged 45-65 years with acute or convalescent COVID-19.

The rearrangement joins TRBV11-2 to TRBJ1-3; TRBD1 aligns across 9 bases. Germline V gene sequence: CDR1 SGHAT, CDR2 FQNNGV. The J segment lost 2 bases and the V segment lost 6 bases, leaving 5 bases of the junction unmatched. The CDR3 runs 15 residues. The CDR3 region has the DNA TGTGCCAGCAGACGGACAGGGGCAACTGGAAACACCATATATTTT. It codes for CASRRTGATGNTIYF.

CDR3 region: CASSSREGPSDSPLHF. In nucleotides, the CDR3 is TGTGCCAGCAGCTCTAGGGAGGGTCCGTCGGATTCACCCCTCCACTTT. V usage is TRBV7-9 and J usage is TRBJ1-6, with D uncertain. There are 16 residues in the CDR3. Trimming stripped 4 bases from V and 8 bases from J, with 18 bases between. Germline V CDR1 and CDR2: SEHNR, FQNEAQ (reference sequence).

The rearrangement joins TRBV2 to TRBJ1-1, with D possibly matching TRBD1 (5 bases). Germline V CDR1 and CDR2: SNHLY, FYNNEI. There are 13 residues in the CDR3. V dropped 5 bases and J dropped 12 bases, with 19 bases sitting between them. The CDR3 loop is CASSSGQRPITFF. Here the CDR3 DNA reads TGTGCCAGCAGTTCAGGGCAAAGACCGATAACTTTCTTT.

The chain joins TRBV14 to TRBJ2-5; the D gene is possibly TRBD2 (5 bases). The CDR3 length is 15 residues. V lost 1 base, J lost 0 bases, and 9 bases lay in between. Germline-derived CDR1 and CDR2 are SGHDN and FVKESK. CDR3 loop: CASSQGTPYQETQYF. The CDR3 coding sequence is TGTGCCAGCAGCCAAGGGACTCCATACCAAGAGACCCAGTACTTC.

The gene calls are TRBV11-1 and TRBJ2-3, with a possible D match to TRBD2 (7 bases). CDR1 is SGHAT and CDR2 is FQDESV in the germline V gene (reference sequence). The CDR3 extends over 14 amino acids. Trimming cost V 5 bases and J 2 bases, with 11 bases left between them. CDR3: CASSQGGVTDTQYF. Written as DNA, the CDR3 is TGTGCCAGCAGCCAAGGGGGGGTCACAGATACGCAGTATTTT.

The V gene is TRBV9, the J gene TRBJ2-1; D is possibly TRBD2 (5 bases). Trimming stripped 3 bases from V and 0 bases from J, with 10 bases between. CDR3 size: 15 residues. Germline loops: CDR1 SGDLS, CDR2 YYNGEE. Written as DNA, the CDR3 is TGTGCCAGCAGCGCGAGCGGAGACTCCTACAATGAGCAGTTCTTC. Its translation: CASSASGDSYNEQFF.

J is TRBJ2-4 and V is TRBV5-5; 7 bases are a match to TRBD1. The CDR3 consists of 15 residues. With V trimmed by 4 bases and J by 0 bases, 4 bases remained unmatched. From germline, CDR1 is SGHKS and CDR2 YYEKEE (reference sequence). The CDR3 here is CASSAEGAAKNIQYF. The CDR3 DNA reads as TGTGCCAGCAGCGCCGAGGGGGCAGCCAAAAACATTCAGTACTTC. Filled out from reference TRBV5-5 and TRBJ2-4, the complete variable domain reads DAGVTQSPTHLIKTRGQQVTLRCSPISGHKSVSWYQQVLGQGPQFIFQYYEKEERGRGNFPDRFSARQFPNYSSELNVNALLLGDSALYLCASSAEGAAKNIQYFGAGTRLSVL.

CDR3 in DNA: TGTGCCAGCAGTACCTATGGACTAGCGGGGAGCTCCTACGAGCAGTACGTC. This gives the protein CASSTYGLAGSSYEQYV. This chain links TRBV28 with TRBJ2-7; TRBD2 agrees at 12 bases. This CDR3 has 17 amino acids. Germline V gene sequence: CDR1 MDHEN, CDR2 SYDVKM. J lost 0 bases, V lost 5 bases, and 8 bases had no gene match.

The V gene is TRBV5-5, the J gene TRBJ1-6; D is possibly TRBD1 (5 bases). The CDR3 is made up of 14 amino acids. Germline assignment: CDR1 SGHKS and CDR2 YYEKEE (reference sequence). Trimming stripped 0 bases from V and 8 bases from J, with 9 bases between. CDR3 nucleotide sequence: TGTGCCAGCAGCTTGGGGAGGGGCGATTCACCCCTCCACTTT. Translated: CASSLGRGDSPLHF.

The CDR3 spells CASSLTRPGVNEAFF. The CDR3 nucleotides read TGTGCCAGCAGTTTAACCCGGCCGGGGGTCAATGAAGCTTTCTTT. The chain uses TRBV28 and TRBJ1-1; D possibly corresponds to TRBD1 (5 bases). Trimming took off 2 bases at V and 7 bases at J, with 17 bases between the two ends. This CDR3 spans 15 amino acids. The germline V gene encodes CDR1 MDHEN and CDR2 SYDVKM. Looking up the rest from reference TRBV28 and TRBJ1-1 gives the full variable domain: DVKVTQSSRYLVKRTGEKVFLECVQDMDHENMFWYRQDPGLGLRLIYFSYDVKMKEKGDIPEGYSVSREKKERFSLILESASTNQTSMYLCASSLTRPGVNEAFFGQGTRLTVV.

V and J are TRBV5-4 and TRBJ1-6; tentative D call: TRBD1 (5 bases). V lost 0 bases to trimming and J lost 6 bases, with 10 bases between them. CDR3 size: 15 residues. CDR1 and CDR2 from the germline V gene are SGHNT and YYREEE (reference sequence). The CDR3 is CASSLDRSRNSPLHF. CDR3 DNA: TGTGCCAGCAGCTTGGACAGGTCCCGTAATTCACCCCTCCACTTT.

The gene calls are TRBV29-1 and TRBJ2-2; 11 bases line up with TRBD2. The germline gives CDR1 SQVTM, CDR2 ANQGSEA. The V and J ends lost 6 bases and 4 bases, in that order; junction bases with no gene match: 4. CDR3 length: 14 amino acids. CDR3 sequence: CSVLAGEVTGELFF. The CDR3 DNA is TGCAGCGTACTAGCGGGAGAGGTCACCGGGGAGCTGTTTTTT.

The chain uses TRBV19 and TRBJ1-5; no definite D call. The CDR3 spans 15 residues. V lost 3 bases and J 2 bases, leaving 11 bases between the germline ends. Germline V gives CDR1 LNHDA, CDR2 SQIVND (reference sequence). The DNA of the CDR3 is TGTGCCAGTAGTATTGCCGGGTGGGGCAATCAGCCCCAGCATTTT. Its protein product is CASSIAGWGNQPQHF.

This chain uses TRBV5-1 with TRBJ1-2; TRBD1 matches at 8 bases. The CDR3 extends over 15 amino acids. Per the germline V gene, CDR1 is SGHRS and CDR2 is YFSETQ. Trimming cost V 2 bases and J 8 bases; bases outside gene matches: 11. CDR3: CASSLREQGEWGYTF. The CDR3 nucleotides read TGCGCCAGCAGCTTAAGGGAACAGGGGGAATGGGGCTACACCTTC.

This clone was seen only a few times. The V gene is TRBV7-6, the J gene TRBJ1-3, with D maybe TRBD1 (6 bases). Germline assignment: CDR1 SGHVS and CDR2 FNYEAQ. V lost 1 base, J lost 0 bases, and 13 bases lay in between. The CDR3 loop spans 17 amino acids. The CDR3 loop reads CASSLGGGIHSGNTIYF. The CDR3 bases are TGTGCCAGCAGCTTAGGGGGGGGCATTCACTCTGGAAACACCATATATTTT.

J is TRBJ2-7 and V is TRBV5-1; 13 positions match TRBD2. Germline CDR1 SGHRS, CDR2 YFSETQ. V lost 1 base and J lost 2; bases outside the gene matches: 9. This CDR3 comprises 18 residues. CDR3 in DNA: TGCGCCAGCAGCTTGTTACTAGCGGGAGGGCCGGGGCCCTACGAGCAGTACTTC. It encodes CASSLLLAGGPGPYEQYF.

The rearrangement joins TRBV19 to TRBJ1-5; perhaps TRBD1 as D (6 bases). Germline V gene lookup returns CDR1 LNHDA and CDR2 SQIVND (reference sequence). V lost 7 bases and J lost 4, with 17 bases in between. The CDR3 is 15 residues long. CDR3: CASMGLGAGNQPQHF. CDR3 in DNA: TGTGCCAGTATGGGTTTGGGGGCAGGTAATCAGCCCCAGCATTTT.

The chain joins TRBV7-3 to TRBJ2-5, with 16 bases that match TRBD2. CDR3 length equals 16 residues. Trimming took 5 bases from V and 4 from J; bases not matched to a gene: 4. Germline CDR1 reads SGHTA; CDR2 reads FQGTGA. The CDR3 DNA sequence: TGTGCCAGCAGCAGGGGACTAGCGGGAGGGGGAGAGACCCAGTACTTC. The encoded protein is CASSRGLAGGGETQYF.